These 10 T cell receptor beta chains were all obtained from the same sample, sequenced in a study of T cell responses to AZD1222 COVID-19 vaccine (dated by TCRdb to the early 2020s). Library preparation was by the immunoSEQ multiplex PCR assay. TCRdb's version of the immuneACCESS table is confined to in-frame rearrangements and falls short of the full clone set. An unresolved V gene accounts for under half of the shortfall where checked; the remainder is of unknown origin. Within this sample are about 93,000 clones, with 80% to 90% of them counted one time only. The ten largest clones take up 2.5% of the sample. The label giving this sample's time point can be read as: about 28 days (+/-7) after the second vaccine dose. The sample was peripheral blood, taken 28 days after the second AZD1222 dose. The receptors derive from an adult who received the AZD1222 COVID-19 vaccine.

The CDR3 protein is CASSPRLAETYNEQFF. The CDR3 nucleotides read TGTGCCAGCTCACCACGACTAGCGGAAACCTACAATGAGCAGTTCTTC. V and J are TRBV18 and TRBJ2-1, with TRBD2 matching 9 bases. Germline values: CDR1 KGHSH, CDR2 LQKENI. The V and J ends lost 1 base and 2 bases, in that order; junction bases with no gene match: 3. This CDR3 contains 16 residues.

The chain uses TRBV29-1 and TRBJ1-2; D not resolved. The ends were cut back, 6 bases at V and 7 bases at J, with 15 bases in the middle. This CDR3 is 12 amino acids long. Germline V gives CDR1 SQVTM, CDR2 ANQGSEA. The CDR3 DNA reads as TGCAGCGTGACTTGGGGTATAACTGGCTACACCTTC. As protein: CSVTWGITGYTF.

The chain joins TRBV4-1 to TRBJ2-2, with D possibly being TRBD1 (6 bases). This CDR3 has 17 residues. Trimming stripped 4 bases from V and 1 base from J, with 16 bases between. The germline V gene has CDR1 MGHRA and CDR2 YSYEKL. The DNA of the CDR3 is TGCGCCAGCAGCCCGGGCTGGGGGCAAATGAACACCGGGGAGCTGTTTTTT. Residues: CASSPGWGQMNTGELFF.

This rearrangement joins TRBV7-9 to TRBJ1-1; D is unresolved. CDR1 is SEHNR, CDR2 FQNEAQ, per germline (reference sequence). The CDR3 length is 12 residues. Trimming shortened V by 2 bases and J by 5 bases, and 6 bases separated the two germline ends. CDR3 in DNA: TGTGCCAGCAGCTTACATGGAACTGAAGCTTTCTTT. This translates into CASSLHGTEAFF.

The CDR3 coding sequence is TGTGCCAGCAGTAGAACTAGCGACCTCTCCTACGAGCAGTACTTC. Its protein product is CASSRTSDLSYEQYF. The chain recombines TRBV6-5 with TRBJ2-7; 7 positions match TRBD2. Germline CDR1 MNHEY, CDR2 SVGAGI. With 5 bases clipped from V and 0 bases from J, the junction kept 7 bases outside the gene matches. The CDR3 length is 15 residues.

The genes are TRBV18 and TRBJ1-1; D not resolved. The V and J ends lost 5 bases and 8 bases respectively, with 9 bases between them. The CDR3 loop spans 11 amino acids. Germline CDR1 is KGHSH and CDR2 is LQKENI. CDR3 loop: CASSATEEAFF. The CDR3 DNA is TGTGCCAGCTCAGCTACAGAGGAAGCTTTCTTT.

The genes are TRBV27 and TRBJ2-7; 9 bases agree with TRBD1. The ends lost 5 bases at V and 6 bases at J; junction bases unmatched: 5. Germline V gene data show CDR1 as MNHEY and CDR2 as SMNVEV (reference sequence). The CDR3 is 13 amino acids. CDR3 sequence reads: CASSPRQGGEQYF. CDR3 nucleotide sequence: TGTGCCAGCAGTCCTAGACAGGGGGGCGAGCAGTACTTC.

The CDR3 spells CASRKPGTADYGYTF. The DNA of the CDR3 is TGTGCCAGCAGAAAACCCGGGACAGCGGATTATGGCTACACCTTC. This rearrangement joins TRBV6-5 to TRBJ1-2; TRBD1 agrees at 7 bases. This CDR3 has 15 amino acids. Germline V gene lookup returns CDR1 MNHEY and CDR2 SVGAGI. J lost 5 bases, V lost 6 bases, and 12 bases had no gene match.

The chain employs TRBV18 and TRBJ1-3, with 8 bases identical to TRBD1. CDR1 is KGHSH, CDR2 LQKENI, per germline. The V segment lost 3 bases and the J segment 0 bases; nucleotides outside the gene matches: 7. The CDR3 consists of 17 residues. The CDR3 here is CASSPLDRGLSGNTIYF. As DNA, the CDR3 is TGTGCCAGCTCACCGTTAGACAGGGGTCTCTCTGGAAACACCATATATTTT.

CDR3 sequence: CSVEARIPGQGLDTIYF. CDR3 coding DNA: TGCAGCGTTGAAGCACGAATTCCGGGACAGGGTTTAGACACCATATATTTT. This chain connects TRBV29-1 to TRBJ1-3; 9 nucleotides agree with TRBD1. This CDR3 comprises 17 residues. The V gene's germline CDR1 is SQVTM and CDR2 ANQGSEA. J gave up 8 bases and V 1 base, and 15 bases lay outside the gene matches.